The 18 T cell receptor beta chains given below trace back to one sample, sequenced in a study of T cells in Graves' hyperthyroidism and ophthalmopathy. It was RNA transcripts that yielded the amplified TCR beta CDR3 regions. With the HTBI primer set, the TCR CDR3 went through a first round of RT-PCR. TCRdb analysed the multiplex PCR reads with MiXCR anew, one entry per CDR3 protein. Among hundreds of thousands of distinct CDR3 sequences listed, around 15% were seen once. What was sequenced was blood. The receptors were sampled from a woman aged 18-29 years with Graves' hyperthyroidism.

The J gene is TRBJ2-1, the V gene TRBV5-1; 10 bases align to TRBD2. The CDR3 has 17 amino acids. Germline loops: CDR1 SGHRS, CDR2 YFSETQ. V lost 2 bases to trimming and J lost 5 bases; unmatched junction nucleotides: 10. DNA for the CDR3: TGCGCCAGCAGCTTCGCTCTAGCGGGAGCGGGGGACAATGAGCAGTTCTTC. Translation: CASSFALAGAGDNEQFF.

There are many counts of this clonotype. This rearrangement joins TRBV4-1 to TRBJ1-1; D is unresolved. V was clipped by 2 bases and J by 1 base, with 14 bases between them. The CDR3 has 16 amino acids. The germline V gene has CDR1 MGHRA and CDR2 YSYEKL. The CDR3 sequence is CASSQTPARKNTEAFF. Written as DNA, the CDR3 is TGCGCCAGCAGCCAAACCCCGGCCAGAAAGAACACTGAAGCTTTCTTT.

The chain joins TRBV4-1 to TRBJ2-1, with D perhaps assigned TRBD1 or TRBD2 (5 bases each). The ends were cut back, 4 bases at V and 13 bases at J, with 23 bases in the middle. The CDR3 spans 15 residues. Germline V lookup: CDR1 MGHRA, CDR2 YSYEKL. The CDR3 DNA reads TGCGCCAGCAGCCTAACCAACGCTCGGGGCCTGGAACAGTTCTTC. Protein product: CASSLTNARGLEQFF.

This clonotype was recorded at least ten times. The chain has TRBV6-2 or TRBV6-3 and TRBJ2-3; D might be TRBD2 (6 bases). This CDR3 contains 15 residues. The germline V gene has CDR1 MNHEY and CDR2 SVGEGT. V lost 1 base and J lost 2, with 10 bases in between. The CDR3 sequence: CASSYWERATDTQYF. CDR3 DNA sequence: TGTGCCAGCAGTTACTGGGAGCGGGCCACAGATACGCAGTATTTT.

This clonotype was detected ten times or more. In DNA, the CDR3 is TGCAGCGTTGGTAGACCCTCCTACGAGCAGTACTTC. Protein product: CSVGRPSYEQYF. The chain has TRBV29-1 and TRBJ2-7; no clear D. Germline-derived CDR1 and CDR2 are SQVTM and ANQGSEA. V lost 4 bases to trimming and J lost 0 bases, with 7 bases between them. The length of the CDR3 is 12 residues.

In its sample, this clonotype was seen many times. The chain employs TRBV30 and TRBJ1-5; the D gene is possibly TRBD1 (5 bases). Trimming removed 2 bases from V and 7 bases from J, with 18 bases in between. From germline, CDR1 is GTSNPN and CDR2 SVGIG (reference sequence). The CDR3 runs to 15 residues. The CDR3 here is CAWSIGSGDRQPQHF. CDR3 coding DNA: TGTGCCTGGAGTATCGGGTCGGGGGATCGGCAGCCCCAGCATTTT.

This clonotype occurred many times. This chain joins TRBV30 and TRBJ1-2, with no clear D. Trimming took 0 bases from V and 4 from J, leaving 6 bases between them. Germline CDR1 reads GTSNPN; CDR2 reads SVGIG (reference sequence). The CDR3 is made up of 12 amino acids. The CDR3 spells CAWSVSGYGYTF. In nucleotides, the CDR3 is TGTGCCTGGAGTGTGTCGGGCTATGGCTACACCTTC.

This clonotype has more than one count but fewer than ten. The CDR3 coding sequence is TGTGCCAGCAGTTACGGTGGGCAGTTCTATGGCTACACCTTC. Amino acids: CASSYGGQFYGYTF. The V call is TRBV6-6, the J call TRBJ1-2; D not resolved. Germline V gives CDR1 MNHNY, CDR2 SVGAGI (reference sequence). V lost 2 bases to trimming and J lost 4 bases, with 11 bases between them. The CDR3 is 14 amino acids.

This clonotype was recorded at least ten times. The rearrangement uses TRBV7-8 and TRBJ2-3; D remains unclear. V gave up 3 bases and J gave up 0 bases, with 10 bases separating them. There are 15 residues in the CDR3. Germline lookup yields CDR1 SGHVS and CDR2 FQNEAQ. CDR3 nucleotide sequence: TGTGCCAGCAGCTTTTTTCTCCGAAGCACAGATACGCAGTATTTT. It translates to CASSFFLRSTDTQYF.

The rearrangement joins TRBV6-1 to TRBJ1-5; D may be TRBD1 (6 bases). V lost 8 bases and J 0 bases, leaving 17 bases between the germline ends. Germline V gene lookup returns CDR1 MNHNS and CDR2 SASEGT. CDR3 length: 16 amino acids. The CDR3 loop is CASHVGTSYSNQPQHF. The CDR3 DNA sequence: TGTGCCAGCCACGTTGGGACATCCTATAGCAATCAGCCCCAGCATTTT.

Remarks on this clonotype: Given a much more abundant clone one base away, this may be a read error. The V call is TRBV12-3 or TRBV12-4, the J call TRBJ2-2, with 9 bases that match TRBD1. There are 15 residues in the CDR3. CDR3 in amino acids: CASSGPGQGTGQLFF. The CDR3 nucleotides are TGTGCCAGCAGTGGGCCGGGACAGGGCACCGGGCAGCTGTTTTTT.

In this sample, this clonotype turned up a few times. The DNA for the CDR3 is TGTGCCAGCTCACCAGTCGGGGGTGCCTATAATTCACCCCTCCACTTT. Translation gives CASSPVGGAYNSPLHF. The chain joins TRBV18 to TRBJ1-6; a possible D gene is TRBD1 (5 bases). Trimming shortened V by 2 bases and J by 2 bases, and 10 bases separated the two germline ends. This CDR3 spans 16 amino acids. The germline V gene encodes CDR1 KGHSH and CDR2 LQKENI.

The sample holds many counts of this clonotype. V usage is TRBV20-1 and J usage is TRBJ2-1; D not resolved. V lost 1 base and J 5 bases, leaving 15 bases between the germline ends. CDR1 and CDR2 from the germline V gene are DFQATT and SNEGSKA (reference sequence). The CDR3 spans 15 residues. The CDR3 region is CSARAQKTLHNEQFF. DNA for the CDR3: TGCAGTGCTAGAGCCCAAAAAACATTGCACAATGAGCAGTTCTTC.

This clonotype has more than one count but fewer than ten. This rearrangement joins TRBV19 to TRBJ2-3; D gene unclear. V gave up 5 bases and J gave up 2 bases, with 11 bases separating them. The germline CDR1 and CDR2 sequences are LNHDA and SQIVND (reference sequence). This CDR3 spans 14 amino acids. This chain's CDR3 is CASSDTAYTDTQYF. The CDR3 nucleotides read TGTGCCAGTAGTGACACAGCATACACAGATACGCAGTATTTT.

The genes are TRBV20-1 and TRBJ2-7; 9 bases fit TRBD1. The V and J ends lost 6 bases and 5 bases, in that order; junction bases with no gene match: 8. The length of the CDR3 is 13 residues. CDR1 is DFQATT, CDR2 SNEGSKA, per germline (reference sequence). DNA for the CDR3: TGCAGTGCCCGGGACAGGGTATCCGACGAGCAGTACTTC. It encodes CSARDRVSDEQYF.

Ten or more counts support this clonotype. The chain recombines TRBV10-3 with TRBJ2-1, with TRBD1 matching 8 bases. The length of the CDR3 is 18 residues. V lost 5 bases and J lost 3; bases outside the gene matches: 15. Germline assignment: CDR1 ENHRY and CDR2 SYGVKD. CDR3 region: CAISRDRSQAHYYNEQFF. For the CDR3, the DNA is TGTGCCATCAGTAGGGACAGGAGTCAAGCCCACTACTACAATGAGCAGTTCTTC.

This clonotype has a handful of counts. The chain is built from TRBV7-8 and TRBJ2-5; D is unclear. This CDR3 has 14 residues. CDR1 SGHVS and CDR2 FQNEAQ come from the germline V gene. Trimming took 5 bases from V and 7 from J, leaving 17 bases between them. The CDR3 DNA is TGTGCCAGCAGCGGACGACGGACGCATGGGACCCAGTACTTC. This encodes CASSGRRTHGTQYF.

There are many counts of this clonotype. This chain links TRBV19 with TRBJ1-1; 9 nucleotides agree with TRBD1. The CDR3 spans 16 residues. Germline assignment: CDR1 LNHDA and CDR2 SQIVND (reference sequence). V was pared by 6 bases and J by 4 bases, with 12 bases of the junction left unmatched. CDR3 bases: TGTGCCAGTAGGAGAGGGGACAGGGTTTTTGGCACTGAAGCTTTCTTT. Amino acids: CASRRGDRVFGTEAFF.